This T cell receptor beta chain originates from a study of T cells after yellow fever vaccination (dated by TCRdb to the late 2010s). At the level of the whole study: The SMART-Seq v4 Ultra Low Input RNA kit was used to prepare libraries from fractions with low cell numbers. To follow T-cell clones before and after both primary and booster YFV17D yellow fever vaccination, bulk TCR alpha and beta repertoires underwent longitudinal sequencing. The cohort comprised two healthy male donors, one aged 18 to 30 and one aged 30 to 40 years. Blood was drawn at multiple timepoints before and after primary and secondary immunization, with bulk PBMC replicates and cell subsets isolated. What the authors observed across the whole study: Only two donors were included in the study, so the extent to which the findings can be generalized is limited. Compared with the primary T-cell response, the secondary T-cell response was faster but weaker, reaching its peak on day 5 rather than on day 15. After the booster, most of the clones that had expanded following primary vaccination were detected again (almost 98% of CD4 and 80% to 90% of CD8), which suggests that memory was broadly maintained. FACS-sorted repertoires could contain abundant contaminating clonotypes from the bulk population, so computational filtering was required. A small fraction of clonotypes showed up in both the CD4 and CD8 compartments, probably as a result of convergent recombination.

A few counts support this clonotype. No antigen is known for it. It has no much larger one-base neighbor in the sample; base qualities were not kept. What the treatment or condition label conveys for this sample: live attenuated yellow fever vaccine strain. A standard Ficoll-Paque protocol was used to isolate PBMCs from peripheral blood. CD4 and CD8 T-cell fractions were isolated with Dynabeads CD4 and CD8 positive selection kits. TriZol was used to extract RNA from bulk PBMCs, CD4 and CD8 fractions, and dextramer-positive and dextramer-negative fractions. TCR cDNA was synthesized by 5'RACE template switching, through which a universal primer site and unique molecular identifiers were introduced. Priming of cDNA synthesis was performed from both the TCR alpha and TCR beta constant segments. Library amplification used two PCR steps, and the second PCR step added sample barcodes and sequencing adapters. Sequencing of libraries was done on Illumina HiSeq 2500 (2x100 bp) or NovaSeq (2x150 bp). As for how the authors treated the data: MIGEC was used to demultiplex reads and collapse the reads into UMI consensus sequences, and MiXCR was used for V(D)J alignment. Vaccine-responding clonotypes were defined with edgeR using replicate PBMC samples, requiring FDR below 0.01 and a log2 fold change above 5 up to day 15. CD4 or CD8 identity was assigned to each bulk clonotype according to whether the clonotype was present at higher abundance in the sequenced CD4 repertoire or the sequenced CD8 repertoire. Using fastp trimming at Q25 and MiXCR clonotype assembly, TCRdb reanalyzed the public sequencing data and kept in-frame beta chains. CDR3 protein duplicates are merged, each entry listing the most common genes and DNA. The V and J calls shown here were made by TCRdb, not taken from the authors' results. This sample has 200,000 to 300,000 distinct CDR3 sequences in its table, and 10% to 15% of those were observed once. The ten largest clones capture 0.4% to 0.55% of the sample.

From cysteine to phenylalanine, the CDR3 is 15 amino acids long. Only CDR3 DNA is held: 45 bases, read in frame from base 1. At the junction V is shortened by 3 bases and J by 7 bases; bases outside the gene matches: 8. Reading the germline V gene gives CDR1 SGHRS and CDR2 YFSETQ. This clonotype was obtained from a man aged 25 to 40 who received the YFV17D yellow fever vaccine. Sample: CD4+ T cells sorted from PBMCs, taken 45 days after the yellow fever booster vaccination. The rearranged segments are TRBV5-1 and TRBJ2-1, with 9 central nucleotides matching TRBD2. The DNA sequence follows: TGCGCCAGCAGCTCCTTAGCGGGAGCGAGAAATGAGCAGTTCTTC. It encodes CASSSLAGARNEQFF.